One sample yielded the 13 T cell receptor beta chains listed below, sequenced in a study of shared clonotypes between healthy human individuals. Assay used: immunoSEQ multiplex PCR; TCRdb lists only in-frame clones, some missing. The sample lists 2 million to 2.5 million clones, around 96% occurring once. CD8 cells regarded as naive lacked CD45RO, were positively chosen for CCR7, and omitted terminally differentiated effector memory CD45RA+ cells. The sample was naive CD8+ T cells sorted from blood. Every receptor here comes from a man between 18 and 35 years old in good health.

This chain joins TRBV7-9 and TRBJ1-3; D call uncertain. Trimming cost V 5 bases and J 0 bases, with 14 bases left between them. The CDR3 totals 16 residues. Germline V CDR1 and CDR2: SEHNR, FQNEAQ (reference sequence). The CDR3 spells CASSPTLPSSGNTIYF. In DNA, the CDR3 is TGTGCCAGCAGCCCGACCCTTCCTAGCTCTGGAAACACCATATATTTT.

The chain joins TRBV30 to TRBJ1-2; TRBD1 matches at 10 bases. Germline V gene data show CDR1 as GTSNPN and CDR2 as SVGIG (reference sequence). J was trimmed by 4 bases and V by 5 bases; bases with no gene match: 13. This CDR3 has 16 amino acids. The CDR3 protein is CAWLSSGTGASYGYTF. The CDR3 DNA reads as TGTGCCTGGCTATCATCCGGGACAGGGGCATCCTATGGCTACACCTTC.

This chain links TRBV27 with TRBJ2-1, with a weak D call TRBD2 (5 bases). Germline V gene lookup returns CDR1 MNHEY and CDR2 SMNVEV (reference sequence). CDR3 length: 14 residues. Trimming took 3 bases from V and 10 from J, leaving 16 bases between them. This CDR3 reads CASSFTGISAEQFF. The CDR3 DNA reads TGTGCCAGCAGTTTTACCGGGATATCGGCCGAGCAGTTCTTC.

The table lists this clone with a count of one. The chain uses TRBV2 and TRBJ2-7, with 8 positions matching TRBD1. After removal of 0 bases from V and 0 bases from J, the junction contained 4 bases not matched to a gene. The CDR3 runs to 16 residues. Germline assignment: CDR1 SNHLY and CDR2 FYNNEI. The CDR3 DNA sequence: TGTGCCAGCAGTGAAGCCTCCGGGACAGGCTCCTACGAGCAGTACTTC. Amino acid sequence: CASSEASGTGSYEQYF.

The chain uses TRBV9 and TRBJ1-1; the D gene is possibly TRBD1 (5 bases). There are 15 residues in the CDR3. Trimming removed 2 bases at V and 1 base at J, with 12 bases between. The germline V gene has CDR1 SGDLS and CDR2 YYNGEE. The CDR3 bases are TGTGCCAGCAGCGTGGAAGGACATTGGAACACTGAAGCTTTCTTT. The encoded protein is CASSVEGHWNTEAFF.

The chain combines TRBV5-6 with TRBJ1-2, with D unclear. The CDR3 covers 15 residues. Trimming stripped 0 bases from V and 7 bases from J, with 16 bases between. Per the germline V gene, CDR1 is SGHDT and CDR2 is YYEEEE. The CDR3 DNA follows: TGTGCCAGCAGCTTGGAAGGCGGGGTCCCGGGTGGCTACACCTTC. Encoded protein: CASSLEGGVPGGYTF. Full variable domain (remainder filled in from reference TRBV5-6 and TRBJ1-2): DAGVTQSPTHLIKTRGQQVTLRCSPKSGHDTVSWYQQALGQGPQFIFQYYEEEERQRGNFPDRFSGHQFPNYSSELNVNALLLGDSALYLCASSLEGGVPGGYTFGSGTRLTVV.

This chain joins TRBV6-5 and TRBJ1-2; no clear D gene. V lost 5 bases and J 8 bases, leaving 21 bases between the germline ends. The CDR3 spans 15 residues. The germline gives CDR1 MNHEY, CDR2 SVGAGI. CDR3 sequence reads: CASSHHILLGGGYTF. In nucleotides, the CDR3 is TGTGCCAGCAGTCACCACATTCTTTTGGGTGGGGGCTACACCTTC.

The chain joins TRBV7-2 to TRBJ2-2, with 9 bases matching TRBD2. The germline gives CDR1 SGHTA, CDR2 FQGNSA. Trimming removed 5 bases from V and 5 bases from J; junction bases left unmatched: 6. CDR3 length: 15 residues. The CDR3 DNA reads TGTGCCAGCAGCCCCGGGGCGGGGGGGACCGGGGAGCTGTTTTTT. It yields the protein CASSPGAGGTGELFF.

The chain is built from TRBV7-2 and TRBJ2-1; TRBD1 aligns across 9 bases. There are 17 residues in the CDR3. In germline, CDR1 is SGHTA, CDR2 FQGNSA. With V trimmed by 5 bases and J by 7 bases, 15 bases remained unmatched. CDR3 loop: CASSPGRGQGPRNEQFF. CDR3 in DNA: TGTGCCAGCAGCCCCGGGCGGGGACAGGGTCCTAGGAATGAGCAGTTCTTC.

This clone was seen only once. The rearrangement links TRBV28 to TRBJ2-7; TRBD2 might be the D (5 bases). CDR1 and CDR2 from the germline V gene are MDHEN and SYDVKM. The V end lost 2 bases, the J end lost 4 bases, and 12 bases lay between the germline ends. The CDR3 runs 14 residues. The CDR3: CASSLVGMGYEQYF. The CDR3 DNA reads TGTGCCAGCAGTTTAGTCGGGATGGGGTACGAGCAGTACTTC.

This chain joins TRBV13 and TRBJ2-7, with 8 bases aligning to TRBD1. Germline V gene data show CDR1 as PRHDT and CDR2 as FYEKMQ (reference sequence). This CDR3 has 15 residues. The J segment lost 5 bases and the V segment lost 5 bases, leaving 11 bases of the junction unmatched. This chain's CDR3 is CASSRAGQGIHEQYF. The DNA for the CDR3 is TGTGCCAGCAGCCGTGCAGGACAGGGTATCCACGAGCAGTACTTC.

Here the CDR3 reads CASSPGLLVKNIQYF. The CDR3 region has the DNA TGCGCCAGCAGCCCTGGGCTACTAGTCAAAAACATTCAGTACTTC. The genes are TRBV4-3 and TRBJ2-4; D might be TRBD2 (5 bases). Per germline, CDR1 LGHNA and CDR2 YSLEER. The CDR3 spans 15 residues. V was shortened by 4 bases and J by 3 bases, with 13 bases between the two germline ends.

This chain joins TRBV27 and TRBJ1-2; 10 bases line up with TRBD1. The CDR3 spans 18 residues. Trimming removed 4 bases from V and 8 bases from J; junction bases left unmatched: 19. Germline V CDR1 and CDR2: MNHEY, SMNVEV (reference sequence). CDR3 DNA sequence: TGTGCCAGCAGTTCCCTCTTACACCTGACCGGGACAGGGGACGGCTACACCTTC. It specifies CASSSLLHLTGTGDGYTF.